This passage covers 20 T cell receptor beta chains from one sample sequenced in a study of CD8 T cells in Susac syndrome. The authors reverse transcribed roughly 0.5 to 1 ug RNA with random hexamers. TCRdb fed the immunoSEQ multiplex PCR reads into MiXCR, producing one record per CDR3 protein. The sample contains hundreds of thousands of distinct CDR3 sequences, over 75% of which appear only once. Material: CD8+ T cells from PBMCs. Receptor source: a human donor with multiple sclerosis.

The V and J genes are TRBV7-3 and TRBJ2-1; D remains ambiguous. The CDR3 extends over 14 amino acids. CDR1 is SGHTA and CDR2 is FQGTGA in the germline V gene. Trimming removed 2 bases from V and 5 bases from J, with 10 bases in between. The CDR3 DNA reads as TGTGCCAGCAGCTTAGGTGGGCTCGACAATGAGCAGTTCTTC. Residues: CASSLGGLDNEQFF.

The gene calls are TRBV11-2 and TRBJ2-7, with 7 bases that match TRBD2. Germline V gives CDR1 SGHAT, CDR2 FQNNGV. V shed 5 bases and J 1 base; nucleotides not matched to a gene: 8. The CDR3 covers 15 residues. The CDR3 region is CASSPGWGGSYEQYF. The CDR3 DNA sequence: TGTGCCAGCAGCCCCGGTTGGGGGGGATCCTACGAGCAGTACTTC.

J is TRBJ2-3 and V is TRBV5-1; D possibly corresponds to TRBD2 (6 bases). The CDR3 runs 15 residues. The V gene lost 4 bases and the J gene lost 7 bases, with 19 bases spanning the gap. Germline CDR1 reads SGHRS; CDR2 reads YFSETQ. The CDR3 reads CASSIRLEGEYTQYF. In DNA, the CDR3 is TGCGCCAGCAGCATTAGACTAGAAGGGGAGTATACGCAGTATTTT.

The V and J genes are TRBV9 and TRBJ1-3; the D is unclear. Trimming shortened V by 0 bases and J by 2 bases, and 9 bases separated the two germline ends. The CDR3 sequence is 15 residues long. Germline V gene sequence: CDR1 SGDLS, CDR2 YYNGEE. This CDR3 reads CASSVEGLAGNTIYF. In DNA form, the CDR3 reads TGTGCCAGCAGCGTAGAAGGTCTCGCTGGAAACACCATATATTTT.

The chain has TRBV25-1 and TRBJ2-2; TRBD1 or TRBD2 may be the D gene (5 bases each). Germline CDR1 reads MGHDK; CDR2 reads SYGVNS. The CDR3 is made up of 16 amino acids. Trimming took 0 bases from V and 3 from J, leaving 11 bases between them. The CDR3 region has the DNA TGTGCCAGCAGTGAATATCGGGAACAGGACACCGGGGAGCTGTTTTTT. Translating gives CASSEYREQDTGELFF.

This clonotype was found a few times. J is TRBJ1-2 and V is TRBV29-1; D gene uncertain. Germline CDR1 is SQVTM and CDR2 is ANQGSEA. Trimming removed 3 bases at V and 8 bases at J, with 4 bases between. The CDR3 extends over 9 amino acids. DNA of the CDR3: TGCAGCGTTGAGGAGGGCTACACCTTC. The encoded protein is CSVEEGYTF.

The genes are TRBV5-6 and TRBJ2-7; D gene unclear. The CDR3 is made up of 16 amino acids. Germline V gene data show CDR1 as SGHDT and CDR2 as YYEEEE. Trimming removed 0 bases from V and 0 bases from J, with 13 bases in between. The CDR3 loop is CASSLVAPLSSYEQYF. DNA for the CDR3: TGTGCCAGCAGCTTGGTCGCGCCACTGAGCTCCTACGAGCAGTACTTC.

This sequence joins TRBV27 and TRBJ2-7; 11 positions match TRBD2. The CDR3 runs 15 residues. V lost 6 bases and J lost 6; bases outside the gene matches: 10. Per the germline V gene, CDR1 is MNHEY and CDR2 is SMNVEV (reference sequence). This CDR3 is CASSVGSGRAVEQYF. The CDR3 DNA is TGTGCCAGCAGCGTAGGTAGCGGGAGGGCCGTCGAGCAGTACTTC.

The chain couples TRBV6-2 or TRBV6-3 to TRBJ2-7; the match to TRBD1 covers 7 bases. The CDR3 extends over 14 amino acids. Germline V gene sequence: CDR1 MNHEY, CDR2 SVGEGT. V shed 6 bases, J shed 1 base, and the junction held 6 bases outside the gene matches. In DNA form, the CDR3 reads TGTGCCAGCAGCGAGCAGGACAGGTCCTACGAGCAGTACTTC. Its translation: CASSEQDRSYEQYF.

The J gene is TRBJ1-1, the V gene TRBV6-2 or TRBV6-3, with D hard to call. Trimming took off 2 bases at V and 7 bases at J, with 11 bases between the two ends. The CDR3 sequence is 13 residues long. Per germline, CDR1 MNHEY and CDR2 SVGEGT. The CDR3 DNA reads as TGTGCCAGCAGTTACGGGCCGTTTTTTGAAGCTTTCTTT. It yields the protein CASSYGPFFEAFF.

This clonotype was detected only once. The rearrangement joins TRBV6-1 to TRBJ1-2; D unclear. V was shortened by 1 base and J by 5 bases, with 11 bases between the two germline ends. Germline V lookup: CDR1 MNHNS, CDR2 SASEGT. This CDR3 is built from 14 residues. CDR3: CASSEELSWYGYTF. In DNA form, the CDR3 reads TGTGCCAGCAGTGAAGAGCTCAGCTGGTATGGCTACACCTTC.

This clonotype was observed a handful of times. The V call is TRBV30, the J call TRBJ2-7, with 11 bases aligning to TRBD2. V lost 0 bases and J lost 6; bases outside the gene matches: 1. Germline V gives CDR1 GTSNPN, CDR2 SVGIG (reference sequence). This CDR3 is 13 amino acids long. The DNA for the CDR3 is TGTGCCTGGAGTGTAGGACTAGCGGGCGAGCAGTACTTC. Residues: CAWSVGLAGEQYF.

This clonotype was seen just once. CDR3 bases: TGTGCCAGCAGCGGACACCGCAGGGGAGAAGCGGGAGGGACCGCCTCCTACAATGAGCAGTTCTTC. Amino acid sequence: CASSGHRRGEAGGTASYNEQFF. The chain links TRBV21-1 to TRBJ2-1; the D call in the table, TRBD2, was not verified against the DNA. TRBV21-1 is classified as a pseudogene. This CDR3 contains 22 residues.

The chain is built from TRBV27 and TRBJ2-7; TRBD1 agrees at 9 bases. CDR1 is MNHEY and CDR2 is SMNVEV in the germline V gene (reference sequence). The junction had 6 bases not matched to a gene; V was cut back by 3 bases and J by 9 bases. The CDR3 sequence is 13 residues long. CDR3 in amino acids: CASSFGTGYRQYF. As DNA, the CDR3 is TGTGCCAGCAGTTTCGGGACAGGGTATAGGCAGTACTTC.

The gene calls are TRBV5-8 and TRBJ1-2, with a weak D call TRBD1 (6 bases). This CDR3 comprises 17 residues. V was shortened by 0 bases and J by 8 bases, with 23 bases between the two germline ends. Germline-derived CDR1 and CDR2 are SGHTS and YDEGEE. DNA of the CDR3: TGTGCCAGCAGCTTGGATATGGGGGCTGTCGGGTCTTGGGGCTACACCTTC. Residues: CASSLDMGAVGSWGYTF.

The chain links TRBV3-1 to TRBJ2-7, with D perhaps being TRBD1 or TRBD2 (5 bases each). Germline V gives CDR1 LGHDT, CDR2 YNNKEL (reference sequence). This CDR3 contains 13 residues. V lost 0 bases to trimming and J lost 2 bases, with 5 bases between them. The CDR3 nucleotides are TGTGCCAGCAGCCAAGAGGGACCCTACGAGCAGTACTTC. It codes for CASSQEGPYEQYF.

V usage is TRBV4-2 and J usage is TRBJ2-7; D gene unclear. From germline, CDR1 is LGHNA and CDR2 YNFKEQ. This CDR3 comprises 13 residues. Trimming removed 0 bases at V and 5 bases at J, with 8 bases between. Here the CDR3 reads CASSQEQSHEQYF. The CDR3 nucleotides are TGTGCCAGCAGCCAAGAACAGAGCCACGAGCAGTACTTC.

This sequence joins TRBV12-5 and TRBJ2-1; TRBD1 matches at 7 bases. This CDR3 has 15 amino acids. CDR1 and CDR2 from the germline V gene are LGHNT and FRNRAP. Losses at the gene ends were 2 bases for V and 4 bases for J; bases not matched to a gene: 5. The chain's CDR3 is CASGLYRGNYNEQFF. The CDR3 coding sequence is TGTGCTAGTGGTTTGTACAGGGGAAATTACAATGAGCAGTTCTTC. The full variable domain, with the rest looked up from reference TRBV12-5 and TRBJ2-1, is DARVTQTPRHKVTEMGQEVTMRCQPILGHNTVFWYRQTMMQGLELLAYFRNRAPLDDSGMPKDRFSAEMPDATLATLKIQPSEPRDSAVYFCASGLYRGNYNEQFFGPGTRLTVL.

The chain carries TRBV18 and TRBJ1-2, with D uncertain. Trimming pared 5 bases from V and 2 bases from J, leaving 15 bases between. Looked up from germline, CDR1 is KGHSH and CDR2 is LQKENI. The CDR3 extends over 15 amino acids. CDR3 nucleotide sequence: TGTGCCAGCTCATCTCCAGGATACTTCAACTATGGCTACACCTTC. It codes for CASSSPGYFNYGYTF.

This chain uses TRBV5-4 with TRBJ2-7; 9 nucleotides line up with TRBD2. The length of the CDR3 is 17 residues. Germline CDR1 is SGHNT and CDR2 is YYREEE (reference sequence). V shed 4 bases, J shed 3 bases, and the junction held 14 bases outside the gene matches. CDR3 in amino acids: CASSQLDSGRGLYEQYF. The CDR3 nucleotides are TGTGCCAGCAGCCAATTAGATAGCGGGAGAGGACTCTACGAGCAGTACTTC.